This T cell receptor beta chain was retrieved from a study of graft-versus-host responses after intestinal transplantation. Some clones are missing from TCRdb's copy, which holds only in-frame ones; the method was immunoSEQ multiplex PCR. The sample shows tens of thousands of clones, 91% of them seen only once. A single count supports this clone. The antigen is unknown. The sequence was obtained from a human donor who received an intestinal transplant. This specimen consisted of unstimulated CD4+ T cells sorted from spleen or lymph node cells, obtained before intestinal transplant.

The CDR3 bases are TGTGCCAGCAGTTACGGAGGCGGGGGGGGAGAGACCCAGTACTTC. It specifies CASSYGGGGGETQYF. J is TRBJ2-5 and V is TRBV6-6; 9 nucleotides align to TRBD2. Trimming cost V 2 bases and J 4 bases; bases outside gene matches: 5. Germline CDR1 is MNHNY and CDR2 is SVGAGI (reference sequence). The CDR3 length is 15 residues.